The 11 T cell receptor beta chains below all came from one sample that was sequenced in a study of blood T cells in healthy people across ages. Next came a second PCR, run for about 7 to 12 cycles, which used a sample-barcoded 5' primer along with a J-beta primer mix. TCRdb re-called the 5' RACE reads with MiXCR, one entry per CDR3 protein. The table shows 750,000 to 950,000 distinct CDR3 sequences, with 25% to 35% occurring only once. This sample was shared with a second study, whose subject was T cells of mothers and their children.

Sequenced material: blood. The source is a woman aged 40 to 55 in good health.

This clonotype was found a few times. The V call is TRBV7-9, the J call TRBJ2-1; 7 positions match TRBD2. Losses at the gene ends were 1 base for V and 3 bases for J; bases not matched to a gene: 6. Germline V gene data show CDR1 as SEHNR and CDR2 as FQNEAQ (reference sequence). The CDR3 covers 16 residues. The CDR3: CASSLGTRGSYNEQFF. CDR3 DNA sequence: TGTGCCAGCAGCTTAGGGACGCGGGGGAGCTACAATGAGCAGTTCTTC. The entire variable domain, with the rest obtained from reference TRBV7-9 and TRBJ2-1, is as follows: DTGVSQNPRHKITKRGQNVTFRCDPISEHNRLYWYRQTLGQGPEFLTYFQNEAQLEKSRLLSDRFSAERPKGSFSTLEIQRTEQGDSAMYLCASSLGTRGSYNEQFFGPGTRLTVL.

This clonotype appeared many times. The V call is TRBV4-3, the J call TRBJ2-7, with 11 bases that match TRBD2. Looked up from germline, CDR1 is LGHNA and CDR2 is YSLEER. The V and J ends lost 0 bases and 2 bases, in that order; junction bases with no gene match: 0. There are 15 residues in the CDR3. The CDR3 protein is CASSQDSGGAYEQYF. The CDR3, as DNA: TGCGCCAGCAGCCAAGATAGCGGGGGGGCCTACGAGCAGTACTTC.

This chain uses TRBV6-5 with TRBJ2-5, with 15 nucleotides matching TRBD2. CDR1 and CDR2 (germline): MNHEY, SVGAGI. V lost 6 bases and J lost 11; bases outside the gene matches: 10. The CDR3 is 15 residues long. As DNA, the CDR3 is TGTGCCAGCAGAAGGACTAGCGGGGGGGCGGGTGAGCAGTACTTC. As protein: CASRRTSGGAGEQYF.

This clonotype was counted at least ten times. V usage is TRBV20-1 and J usage is TRBJ2-7, with TRBD2 matching 9 bases. The CDR3 is 14 amino acids. The V gene end was trimmed by 3 bases and the J gene end by 2 bases; junction bases not matched to a gene: 5. Germline V gives CDR1 DFQATT, CDR2 SNEGSKA (reference sequence). The CDR3 loop is CSARSPSGAYEQYF. The CDR3 bases are TGCAGTGCTAGGTCACCTAGCGGGGCCTACGAGCAGTACTTC.

The chain uses TRBV2 and TRBJ1-5; D possibly corresponds to TRBD1 (6 bases). The CDR3 is 15 amino acids. Trimming took off 6 bases at V and 0 bases at J, with 12 bases between the two ends. Germline assignment: CDR1 SNHLY and CDR2 FYNNEI. This CDR3 is CASRRTENSNQPQHF. The CDR3, as DNA: TGTGCCAGCAGACGGACAGAAAATAGCAATCAGCCCCAGCATTTT.

This clonotype was seen a few times. This chain's CDR3 is CASREQGGKLFF. CDR3 DNA sequence: TGTGCCAGCAGAGAACAGGGCGGAAAACTGTTTTTT. This chain links TRBV6-5 with TRBJ1-4; possibly TRBD1 for D (6 bases). Germline values: CDR1 MNHEY, CDR2 SVGAGI. The CDR3 covers 12 residues. The V gene lost 6 bases and the J gene lost 10 bases, with 12 bases spanning the gap.

For this clonotype: This may stem from a read error, because a much larger clone lies one nucleotide away. CDR3 in amino acids: CASSPGAGPLSGANVLTF. The CDR3 DNA is TGTGCCAGCAGCCCTGGGGCAGGACCCCTCTCTGGGGCCAACGTCCTGACTTTC. The gene calls are TRBV7-3 and TRBJ2-6, with D possibly being TRBD1 (5 bases). The V and J ends lost 5 bases and 0 bases respectively, with 17 bases between them. The CDR3 extends over 18 amino acids. Germline CDR1 and CDR2: SGHTA and FQGTGA.

The table lists this clonotype with a few counts. V and J are TRBV5-1 and TRBJ2-5; D is ambiguous. CDR1 and CDR2 (germline): SGHRS, YFSETQ. This CDR3 contains 15 residues. Deletions cut 0 bases from V and 13 bases from J, with 22 bases between. CDR3 amino acids: CASSLVSGGAYERYF. In nucleotides, the CDR3 is TGCGCCAGCAGCTTGGTATCGGGCGGAGCCTACGAGCGGTACTTC.

In this sample, this clonotype turned up many times. The rearrangement links TRBV20-1 to TRBJ2-7; 9 positions agree with TRBD1. The CDR3 runs to 14 residues. The ends lost 0 bases at V and 4 bases at J; junction bases unmatched: 4. Germline assignment: CDR1 DFQATT and CDR2 SNEGSKA (reference sequence). CDR3 in DNA: TGCAGTGCTAGAGATGAGGGACAGGGATACGAGCAGTACTTC. Its protein is CSARDEGQGYEQYF.

This clonotype appeared many times. The rearrangement uses TRBV29-1 and TRBJ2-1, with 9 nucleotides matching TRBD2. Germline assignment: CDR1 SQVTM and CDR2 ANQGSEA. This CDR3 spans 14 amino acids. V trimming: 1 base; J trimming: 7 bases; junction bases outside the gene matches: 5. CDR3 coding DNA: TGCAGCGTTGAAGGCGGGGGGGGCCGGAATGAGCAGTTCTTC. It yields the protein CSVEGGGGRNEQFF.

This clonotype was detected a few times. This chain connects TRBV20-1 to TRBJ1-5; D is ambiguous. V was shortened by 2 bases and J by 9 bases, with 11 bases between the two germline ends. The CDR3 is 12 amino acids. CDR1 DFQATT and CDR2 SNEGSKA come from the germline V gene (reference sequence). The CDR3 DNA reads as TGCAGTGCTAGACTCACGGCGATGCCCCAGCATTTT. As protein: CSARLTAMPQHF.